This is a list of T cell receptor beta chains from one sample in a study of TIL therapy for anti-PD-1-resistant metastatic lung cancer. Using immunoSEQ multiplex PCR, the repertoire was profiled, and TCRdb retains in-frame clones only, with some absent. The sample has tens of thousands of clones, approximately 69% seen once. This specimen was blood, taken at baseline. The receptors derive from a person between 25 and 80 years old with non-small cell lung cancer. CDR3s include the opening cysteine and the closing phenylalanine or tryptophan. D genes are given only for firm matches. Clone sizes are given selectively: once, few, many, or a class where the clone is expanded.

v_call: TRBV9; j_call: TRBJ2-3; clone_size: .; d_call: TRBD2; cdr3_nt: TGTGCCAGCAGCGTAGCGGGGGGGCGCACAGATACGCAGTATTTT; cdr3_aa: CASSVAGGRTDTQYF
v_call: TRBV27; j_call: TRBJ2-3; clone_size: .; d_call: .; cdr3_nt: TGTGCCAGCAGTCCGCCAAGCGCCGGCACGCAGTATTTT; cdr3_aa: CASSPPSAGTQYF
v_call: TRBV5-4; j_call: TRBJ1-1; clone_size: .; d_call: .; cdr3_nt: TGTGCCAGCAGCTCCGGGACACGGGGCACTGAAGCTTTCTTT; cdr3_aa: CASSSGTRGTEAFF
v_call: TRBV5-1; j_call: TRBJ1-1; clone_size: .; d_call: .; cdr3_nt: TGCGCCAGCAAAAGGGACCACGCTAGGAACACTGAAGCTTTCTTT; cdr3_aa: CASKRDHARNTEAFF
v_call: TRBV5-6; j_call: TRBJ2-7; clone_size: .; d_call: TRBD1; cdr3_nt: TGTGCCAGCAGCTTGGGGGACAGGGTATACGAGCAGTACTTC; cdr3_aa: CASSLGDRVYEQYF
v_call: TRBV5-6; j_call: TRBJ2-7; clone_size: few; d_call: .; cdr3_nt: TGTGCCAGCAGCTTAGGCAGGGCCTACGAGCAGTACTTC; cdr3_aa: CASSLGRAYEQYF
v_call: TRBV6-1; j_call: TRBJ2-5; clone_size: once; d_call: .; cdr3_nt: TGTGCCAGCAGTGAAGAAGGTCTGGGAGAGACCCAGTACTTC; cdr3_aa: CASSEEGLGETQYF
v_call: TRBV7-9; j_call: TRBJ2-5; clone_size: .; d_call: .; cdr3_nt: TGTGCCAGCAGCTTTGGGGCGGGTAGTGGGGAGACCCAGTACTTC; cdr3_aa: CASSFGAGSGETQYF
v_call: TRBV6-5; j_call: TRBJ2-7; clone_size: .; d_call: TRBD1; cdr3_nt: TGTGCCAGCAGTTATGACAGGGCCTACTCCTACGAGCAGTACTTC; cdr3_aa: CASSYDRAYSYEQYF
v_call: TRBV11-2; j_call: TRBJ1-1; clone_size: few; d_call: .; cdr3_nt: TGTGCCAGCAGCTTACAGGGGCTGGACACTGAAGCTTTCTTT; cdr3_aa: CASSLQGLDTEAFF
v_call: TRBV9; j_call: TRBJ2-1; clone_size: .; d_call: .; cdr3_nt: TGTGCCAGCAGCGTAGCGGGGACCAACAATGAGCAGTTCTTC; cdr3_aa: CASSVAGTNNEQFF
v_call: TRBV11-2; j_call: TRBJ1-2; clone_size: .; d_call: .; cdr3_nt: TGTGCCAGCAGCAAGTCAAGGGGGGGCGACAGTACGGGCTACACCTTC; cdr3_aa: CASSKSRGGDSTGYTF
v_call: TRBV19; j_call: TRBJ2-7; clone_size: .; d_call: .; cdr3_nt: TGTGCCAGTAGTATGGATGGGGGCGAGCAGTACTTC; cdr3_aa: CASSMDGGEQYF
v_call: TRBV11-2; j_call: TRBJ2-3; clone_size: .; d_call: .; cdr3_nt: TGTGCCAGCAGCCTCCTCGGCAGGCTCACCACAGATACGCAGTATTTT; cdr3_aa: CASSLLGRLTTDTQYF
v_call: TRBV14; j_call: TRBJ2-3; clone_size: .; d_call: .; cdr3_nt: TGTGCCAGCAGCCAAGGTGGCGAGCGGACGCAGTATTTT; cdr3_aa: CASSQGGERTQYF
v_call: TRBV7-8; j_call: TRBJ1-4; clone_size: .; d_call: .; cdr3_nt: TGTGCCAGCAGCTTAAGGGAGTTAACTAATGAAAAACTGTTTTTT; cdr3_aa: CASSLRELTNEKLFF
v_call: TRBV9; j_call: TRBJ2-7; clone_size: many; d_call: TRBD1; cdr3_nt: TGTGCCAGCAGCCCCGGACAGGTGGTGTACGAGCAGTACTTC; cdr3_aa: CASSPGQVVYEQYF
v_call: TRBV25-1; j_call: TRBJ1-3; clone_size: .; d_call: .; cdr3_nt: TGTGCCAGCAGTGAGTCCAGGGGCTCTGGAAACACCATATATTTT; cdr3_aa: CASSESRGSGNTIYF
v_call: TRBV20-1; j_call: TRBJ2-3; clone_size: .; d_call: .; cdr3_nt: TGCAGTGCTACCCCCGGGGATACGCAGTATTTT; cdr3_aa: CSATPGDTQYF
v_call: TRBV9; j_call: TRBJ1-2; clone_size: once; d_call: TRBD1; cdr3_nt: TGTGCCAGCAGCGATGGACAGGGTTCGGGCTACACCTTC; cdr3_aa: CASSDGQGSGYTF
v_call: TRBV15; j_call: TRBJ2-2; clone_size: few; d_call: TRBD1; cdr3_nt: TGTGCCACTGGGGACAGGAACGCCGGGGAGCTGTTTTTT; cdr3_aa: CATGDRNAGELFF
v_call: TRBV2; j_call: TRBJ2-7; clone_size: once; d_call: .; cdr3_nt: TGTGCCAGCAGTGGGGCGGACTACGAGCAGTACTTC; cdr3_aa: CASSGADYEQYF
v_call: TRBV11-3; j_call: TRBJ2-4; clone_size: once; d_call: TRBD1; cdr3_nt: TGTGCCAGCAGCTTGGGACAGGCAAACATTCAGTACTTC; cdr3_aa: CASSLGQANIQYF
v_call: TRBV19; j_call: TRBJ2-2; clone_size: .; d_call: .; cdr3_nt: TGTGCCAGTAGTACTCAGCAGTTCACCGGGGAGCTGTTTTTT; cdr3_aa: CASSTQQFTGELFF
v_call: TRBV5-4; j_call: TRBJ1-4; clone_size: .; d_call: .; cdr3_nt: TGTGCCAGCAGCGGGGCCGGGGCAGGGGTTAATGAAAAACTGTTTTTT; cdr3_aa: CASSGAGAGVNEKLFF
v_call: TRBV6-1; j_call: TRBJ2-7; clone_size: .; d_call: .; cdr3_nt: TGTGCCAGCAGTGAAGTGGGGGAGGTGGAGCAGTACTTC; cdr3_aa: CASSEVGEVEQYF
v_call: TRBV30; j_call: TRBJ1-1; clone_size: many; d_call: TRBD1; cdr3_nt: TGTGCCTGGACCGACTCCGGGACAGCGAACACTGAAGCTTTCTTT; cdr3_aa: CAWTDSGTANTEAFF
v_call: TRBV11-2; j_call: TRBJ1-2; clone_size: .; d_call: .; cdr3_nt: TGTGCCAGCAGCCTCGACGTGTGGGGGGGTAACTATGGCTACACCTTC; cdr3_aa: CASSLDVWGGNYGYTF
v_call: TRBV7-6; j_call: TRBJ1-4; clone_size: .; d_call: .; cdr3_nt: TGTGCCAGCAGCTTAGAACCTGCGGGAAAACTGTTTTTT; cdr3_aa: CASSLEPAGKLFF
v_call: TRBV5-1; j_call: TRBJ1-1; clone_size: .; d_call: .; cdr3_nt: TGCGCCAGCAGCTCGGAAAGACAGCGGAACACTGAAGCTTTCTTT; cdr3_aa: CASSSERQRNTEAFF
v_call: TRBV30; j_call: TRBJ2-1; clone_size: .; d_call: TRBD2; cdr3_nt: TGTGCCTGGAGCGCGGGGGGATCCTACAATGAGCAGTTCTTC; cdr3_aa: CAWSAGGSYNEQFF
v_call: TRBV9; j_call: TRBJ2-3; clone_size: .; d_call: TRBD2; cdr3_nt: TGTGCCAGCAGCGTAGCGGGGGGGCCCTCAGATACGCAGTATTTT; cdr3_aa: CASSVAGGPSDTQYF
v_call: TRBV5-1; j_call: TRBJ2-6; clone_size: .; d_call: .; cdr3_nt: TGCGCCAGCAGCTTGTTGGGCAGTGCTAGCTCTGGGGCCAACGTCCTGACTTTC; cdr3_aa: CASSLLGSASSGANVLTF